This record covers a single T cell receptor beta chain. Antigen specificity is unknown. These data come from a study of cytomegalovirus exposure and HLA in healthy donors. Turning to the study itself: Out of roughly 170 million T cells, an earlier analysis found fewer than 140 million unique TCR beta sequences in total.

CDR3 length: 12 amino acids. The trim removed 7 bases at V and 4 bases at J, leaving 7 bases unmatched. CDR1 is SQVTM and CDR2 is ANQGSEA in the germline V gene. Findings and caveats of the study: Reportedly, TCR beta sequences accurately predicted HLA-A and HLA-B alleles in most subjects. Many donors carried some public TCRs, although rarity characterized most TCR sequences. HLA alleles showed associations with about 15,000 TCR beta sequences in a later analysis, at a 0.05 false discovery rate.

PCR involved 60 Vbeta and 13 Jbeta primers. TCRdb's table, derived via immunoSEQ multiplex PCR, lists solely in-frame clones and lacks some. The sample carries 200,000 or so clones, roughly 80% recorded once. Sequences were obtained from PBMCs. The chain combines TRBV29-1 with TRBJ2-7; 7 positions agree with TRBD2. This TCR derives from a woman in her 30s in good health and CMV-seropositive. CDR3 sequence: CSAHGGRYEQYF. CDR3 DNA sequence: TGCAGCGCTCACGGGGGGAGGTACGAGCAGTACTTC.